The clone carrying this T cell receptor (beta chain) was picked up a small number of times. MiXCR, applied by TCRdb to the 5' RACE reads, yields one record per CDR3 protein. The sample consists of hundreds of thousands of distinct CDR3 sequences, roughly an eighth of them appearing once. Trimming stripped 0 bases from V and 3 bases from J, with 9 bases between. The CDR3 consists of 14 residues. Germline V gene lookup returns CDR1 MNHEY and CDR2 SVGAGI. The sample is drawn from a study of T cells after yellow fever vaccination. The sequence derives from a man aged 25-45 years who received the YFV17D yellow fever vaccine. The specimen was PBMCs, collected on the day of the yellow fever booster vaccination. The rearrangement joins TRBV6-5 to TRBJ2-7, with D possibly being TRBD1 or TRBD2 (5 bases each). DNA for the CDR3: TGTGCCAGCAGTTACTCGAGGGACGGCTACGAGCAGTACTTC. The encoded protein is CASSYSRDGYEQYF.